Listed below are T cell receptor beta chains from one sample, sequenced in a study of blood T cell repertoires in COVID-19. TCRdb's table, derived via immunoSEQ multiplex PCR, lists solely in-frame clones and lacks some. The sample has some 300,000 clones, approximately 88% seen once. Sequenced: PBMCs or T cells enriched from blood (not recorded which). The source is a woman in her twenties or thirties who had recovered from COVID-19. Both conserved end residues are part of each CDR3. Some rows mark clone size as missing; the rest say once, few, many or name a class of expanded clone.

V gene: TRBV28
J gene: TRBJ1-2
clone size: NA
CDR3 length: 14
CDR3 protein: CASRRQGANYGYTF

V gene: TRBV6-5
J gene: TRBJ2-5
clone size: NA
CDR3 length: 11
CDR3 protein: CASTVQETQYF

V gene: TRBV27
J gene: TRBJ1-3
clone size: NA
CDR3 length: 14
CDR3 protein: CASSLQASGNTIYF

V gene: TRBV7-8
J gene: TRBJ1-5
clone size: few
CDR3 length: 16
CDR3 protein: CASSRARGQSNQPQHF

V gene: TRBV5-1
J gene: TRBJ2-1
clone size: NA
CDR3 length: 13
CDR3 protein: CASSLQGGDEQFF

V gene: TRBV7-2
J gene: TRBJ2-7
clone size: NA
CDR3 length: 15
CDR3 protein: CASSLVPDRYYEQYF

V gene: TRBV11-2
J gene: TRBJ2-2
clone size: NA
CDR3 length: 17
CDR3 protein: CASSLGLAGLFTGELFF

V gene: TRBV6-4
J gene: TRBJ2-2
clone size: NA
CDR3 length: 15
CDR3 protein: CASSVQGEPTGELFF

V gene: TRBV30
J gene: TRBJ1-2
clone size: few
CDR3 length: 10
CDR3 protein: CAWRQAGYTF

V gene: TRBV30
J gene: TRBJ1-2
clone size: NA
CDR3 length: 11
CDR3 protein: CAWSVLWGYTF

V gene: TRBV7-6
J gene: TRBJ1-3
clone size: NA
CDR3 length: 16
CDR3 protein: CASSLDPGGSGNTIYF

V gene: TRBV12-3/TRBV12-4
J gene: TRBJ1-1
clone size: NA
CDR3 length: 13
CDR3 protein: CASSLGAPTEAFF

V gene: TRBV25-1
J gene: TRBJ2-1
clone size: NA
CDR3 length: 15
CDR3 protein: CASSEAADINNEQFF

V gene: TRBV21-1
J gene: TRBJ2-7
clone size: NA
CDR3 length: 21
CDR3 protein: CASSKGCGNPGRGGTPYEQYF

V gene: TRBV9
J gene: TRBJ2-3
clone size: NA
CDR3 length: 18
CDR3 protein: CASSVGSGRGASTDTQYF

V gene: TRBV2
J gene: TRBJ2-3
clone size: NA
CDR3 length: 14
CDR3 protein: CASSDTSGMNTQYF

V gene: TRBV6-5
J gene: TRBJ2-2
clone size: NA
CDR3 length: 14
CDR3 protein: CASRSQGSAGELFF

V gene: TRBV7-2
J gene: TRBJ2-3
clone size: NA
CDR3 length: 16
CDR3 protein: CASSSGQGAGTDTQYF

V gene: TRBV19
J gene: TRBJ1-2
clone size: NA
CDR3 length: 16
CDR3 protein: CASSMEGAQPPYGYTF

V gene: TRBV7-2
J gene: TRBJ1-1
clone size: once
CDR3 length: 15
CDR3 protein: CASSRPIRGGTEAFF

V gene: TRBV28
J gene: TRBJ1-2
clone size: NA
CDR3 length: 14
CDR3 protein: CASTRTGGPYGYTF